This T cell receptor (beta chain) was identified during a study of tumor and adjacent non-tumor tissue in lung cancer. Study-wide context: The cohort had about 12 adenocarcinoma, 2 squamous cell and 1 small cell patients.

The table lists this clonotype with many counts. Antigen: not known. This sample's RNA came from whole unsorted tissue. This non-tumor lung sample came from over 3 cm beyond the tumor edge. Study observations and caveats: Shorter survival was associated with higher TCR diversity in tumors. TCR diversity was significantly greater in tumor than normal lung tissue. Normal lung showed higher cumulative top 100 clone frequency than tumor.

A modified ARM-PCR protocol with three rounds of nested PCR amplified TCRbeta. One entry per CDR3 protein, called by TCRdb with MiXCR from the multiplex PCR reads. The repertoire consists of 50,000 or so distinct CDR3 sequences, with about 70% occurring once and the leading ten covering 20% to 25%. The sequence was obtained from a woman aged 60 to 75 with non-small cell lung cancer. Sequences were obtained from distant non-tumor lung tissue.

The CDR3: CASSEATLGTLHF. CDR3 sequence (DNA): TGTGCCAGCAGTGAAGCGACTTTGGGGACCCTCCACTTT. The chain carries TRBV6-1 and TRBJ1-6; D is unresolved. The CDR3 is made up of 13 amino acids. Germline V CDR1 and CDR2: MNHNS, SASEGT. V was cut by 0 bases and J by 14 bases, with 11 bases left in between.